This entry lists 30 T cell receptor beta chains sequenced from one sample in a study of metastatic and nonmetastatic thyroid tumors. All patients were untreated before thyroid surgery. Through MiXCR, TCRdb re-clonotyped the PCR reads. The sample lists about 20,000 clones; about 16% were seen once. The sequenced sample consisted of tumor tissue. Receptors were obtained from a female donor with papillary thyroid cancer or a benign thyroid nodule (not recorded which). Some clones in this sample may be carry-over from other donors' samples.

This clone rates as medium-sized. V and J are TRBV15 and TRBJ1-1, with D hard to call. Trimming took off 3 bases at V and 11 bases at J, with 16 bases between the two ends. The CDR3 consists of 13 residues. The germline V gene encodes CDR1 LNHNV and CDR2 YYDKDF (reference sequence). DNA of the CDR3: TGTGCCACCAGCAGGGATCTAGGTGAGCGGGCTTTCTTT. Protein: CATSRDLGERAFF.

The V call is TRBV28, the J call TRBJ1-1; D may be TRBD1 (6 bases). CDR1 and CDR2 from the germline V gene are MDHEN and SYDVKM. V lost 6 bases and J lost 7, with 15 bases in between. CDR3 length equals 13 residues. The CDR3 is CASSPRGQIEAFF. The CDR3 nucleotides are TGTGCCAGCAGCCCCCGCGGACAGATTGAAGCTTTCTTT.

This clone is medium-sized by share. CDR3 coding DNA: TGTGCCAGCAGTTTATTGACAGGGGGCCTCTACGAGCAGTACTTC. Protein: CASSLLTGGLYEQYF. The rearrangement links TRBV27 to TRBJ2-7; 10 nucleotides match TRBD1. V dropped 1 base and J dropped 3; count of bases not matched to a gene: 3. CDR3 length equals 15 residues. Germline V gene lookup returns CDR1 MNHEY and CDR2 SMNVEV (reference sequence).

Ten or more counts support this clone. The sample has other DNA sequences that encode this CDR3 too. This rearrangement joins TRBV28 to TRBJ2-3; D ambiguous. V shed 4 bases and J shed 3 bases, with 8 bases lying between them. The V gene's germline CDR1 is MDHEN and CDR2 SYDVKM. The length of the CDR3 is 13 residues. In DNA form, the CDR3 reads TGTGCCAGCAGTTCCCCGCTAACAGATACGCAGTATTTT. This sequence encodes CASSSPLTDTQYF.

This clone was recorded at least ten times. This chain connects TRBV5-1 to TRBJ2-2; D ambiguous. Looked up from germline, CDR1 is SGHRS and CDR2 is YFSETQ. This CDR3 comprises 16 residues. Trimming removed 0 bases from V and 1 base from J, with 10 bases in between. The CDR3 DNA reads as TGCGCCAGCAGCTTGGGGGTCTTACAGAACACCGGGGAGCTGTTTTTT. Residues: CASSLGVLQNTGELFF.

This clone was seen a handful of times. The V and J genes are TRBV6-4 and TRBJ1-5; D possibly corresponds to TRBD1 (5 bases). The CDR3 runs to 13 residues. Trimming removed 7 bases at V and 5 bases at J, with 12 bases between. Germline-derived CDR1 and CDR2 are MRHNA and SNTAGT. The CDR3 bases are TGTGCCAGCATTGCCGACAGTTATCAGCCCCAGCATTTT. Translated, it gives CASIADSYQPQHF.

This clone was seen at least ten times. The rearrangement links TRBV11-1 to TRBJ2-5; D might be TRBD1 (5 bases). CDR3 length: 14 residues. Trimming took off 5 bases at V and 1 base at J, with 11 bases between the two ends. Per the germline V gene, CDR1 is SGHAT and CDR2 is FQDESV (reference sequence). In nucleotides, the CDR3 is TGTGCCAGCAGCCCAAGGACACTCCAAGAGACCCAGTACTTC. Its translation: CASSPRTLQETQYF.

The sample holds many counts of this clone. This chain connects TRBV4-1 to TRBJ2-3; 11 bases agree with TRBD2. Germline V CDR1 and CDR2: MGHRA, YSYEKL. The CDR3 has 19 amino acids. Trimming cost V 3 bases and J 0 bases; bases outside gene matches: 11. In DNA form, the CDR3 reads TGCGCCAGCAGCCATCCCATAGCGGGGGGGATTCATAGCACAGATACGCAGTATTTT. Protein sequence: CASSHPIAGGIHSTDTQYF.

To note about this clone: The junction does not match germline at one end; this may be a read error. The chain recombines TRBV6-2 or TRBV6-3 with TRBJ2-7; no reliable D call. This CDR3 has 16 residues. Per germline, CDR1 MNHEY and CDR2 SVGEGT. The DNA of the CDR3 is TGTGCCAGGAGTTACTTGGTCAGCCTAAACTCCTACGAGCAGTACTTC. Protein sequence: CARSYLVSLNSYEQYF.

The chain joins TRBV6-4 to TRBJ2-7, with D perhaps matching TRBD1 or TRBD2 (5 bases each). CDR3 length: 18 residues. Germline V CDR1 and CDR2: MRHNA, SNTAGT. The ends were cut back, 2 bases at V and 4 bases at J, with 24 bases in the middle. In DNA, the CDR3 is TGTGCCAGCAGTGACCCCGACAGATTCGGGACGGGGCGATACGAGCAGTACTTC. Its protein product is CASSDPDRFGTGRYEQYF.

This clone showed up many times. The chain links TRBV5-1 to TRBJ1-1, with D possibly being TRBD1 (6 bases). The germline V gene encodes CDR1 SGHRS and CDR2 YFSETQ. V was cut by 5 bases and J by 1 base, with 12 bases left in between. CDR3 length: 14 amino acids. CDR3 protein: CASSPIGGNTEAFF. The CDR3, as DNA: TGCGCCAGCAGTCCAATAGGGGGGAACACTGAAGCTTTCTTT.

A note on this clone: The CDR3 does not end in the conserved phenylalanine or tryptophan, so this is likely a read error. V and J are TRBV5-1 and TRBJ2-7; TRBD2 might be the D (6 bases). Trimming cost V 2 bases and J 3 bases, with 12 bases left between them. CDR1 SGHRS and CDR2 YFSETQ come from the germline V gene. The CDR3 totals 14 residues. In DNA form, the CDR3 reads TGCGCCAGCAGCTTTGGGACTGCCTACTACGAGCAGTACTCC. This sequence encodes CASSFGTAYYEQYS.

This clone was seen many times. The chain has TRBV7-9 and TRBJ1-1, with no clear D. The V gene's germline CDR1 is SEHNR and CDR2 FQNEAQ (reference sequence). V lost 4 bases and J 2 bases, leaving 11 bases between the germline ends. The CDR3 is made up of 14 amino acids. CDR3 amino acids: CASSYDGPNTEAFF. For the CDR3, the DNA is TGTGCCAGCAGCTACGACGGTCCTAACACTGAAGCTTTCTTT. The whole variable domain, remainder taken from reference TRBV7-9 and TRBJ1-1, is DTGVSQNPRHKITKRGQNVTFRCDPISEHNRLYWYRQTLGQGPEFLTYFQNEAQLEKSRLLSDRFSAERPKGSFSTLEIQRTEQGDSAMYLCASSYDGPNTEAFFGQGTRLTVV.

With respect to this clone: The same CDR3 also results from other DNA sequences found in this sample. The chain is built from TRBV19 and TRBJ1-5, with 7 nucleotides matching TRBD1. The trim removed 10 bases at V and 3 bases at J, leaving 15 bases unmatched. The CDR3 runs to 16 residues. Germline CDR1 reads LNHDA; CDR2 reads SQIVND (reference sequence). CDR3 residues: CATTGFRDSINQPQHF. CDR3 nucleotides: TGTGCCACTACTGGCTTCCGGGACAGCATCAATCAGCCCCAGCATTTT.

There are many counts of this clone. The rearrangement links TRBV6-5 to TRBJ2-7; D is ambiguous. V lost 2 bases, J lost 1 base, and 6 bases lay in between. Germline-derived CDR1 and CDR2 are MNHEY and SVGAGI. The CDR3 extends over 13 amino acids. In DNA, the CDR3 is TGTGCCAGCAGTTACGAGAATTCCTACGAGCAGTACTTC. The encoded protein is CASSYENSYEQYF.

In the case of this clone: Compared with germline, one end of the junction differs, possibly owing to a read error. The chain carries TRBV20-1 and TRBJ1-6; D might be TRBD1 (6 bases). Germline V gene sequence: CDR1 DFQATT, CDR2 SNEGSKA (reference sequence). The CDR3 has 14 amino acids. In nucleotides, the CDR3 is TGCAGTGATTACAGGGCTTACGTGGGGTCACTCCTCAACTTT. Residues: CSDYRAYVGSLLNF.

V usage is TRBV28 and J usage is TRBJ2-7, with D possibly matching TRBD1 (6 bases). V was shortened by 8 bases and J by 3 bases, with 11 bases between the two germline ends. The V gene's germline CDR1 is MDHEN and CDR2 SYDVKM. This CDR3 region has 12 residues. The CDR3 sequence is CASSTGLYEQYF. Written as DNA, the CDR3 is TGTGCCAGCTCAACAGGGCTCTACGAGCAGTACTTC.

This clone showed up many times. As DNA, the CDR3 is TGTGCCAGCAGTACGTCTGGAAACACCATATATTTT. Its translation: CASSTSGNTIYF. The rearrangement links TRBV12-3 or TRBV12-4 to TRBJ1-3; D gene ambiguous. Trimming shortened V by 5 bases and J by 1 base, and 3 bases separated the two germline ends. The CDR3 sequence is 12 residues long.

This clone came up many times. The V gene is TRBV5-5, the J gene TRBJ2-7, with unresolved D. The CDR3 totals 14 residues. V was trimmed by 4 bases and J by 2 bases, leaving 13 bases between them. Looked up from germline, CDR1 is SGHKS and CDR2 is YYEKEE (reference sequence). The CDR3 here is CASSPDIAAYEQYF. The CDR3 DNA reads TGTGCCAGCAGCCCTGACATTGCTGCCTACGAGCAGTACTTC.

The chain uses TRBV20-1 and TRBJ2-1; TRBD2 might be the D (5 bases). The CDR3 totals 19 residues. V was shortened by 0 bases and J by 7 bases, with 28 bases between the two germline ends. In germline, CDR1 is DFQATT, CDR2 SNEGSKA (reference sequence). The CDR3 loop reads CSARDHGSGLHIVKNEQFF. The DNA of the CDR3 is TGCAGTGCTAGAGATCATGGCTCAGGACTCCATATTGTCAAGAATGAGCAGTTCTTC.

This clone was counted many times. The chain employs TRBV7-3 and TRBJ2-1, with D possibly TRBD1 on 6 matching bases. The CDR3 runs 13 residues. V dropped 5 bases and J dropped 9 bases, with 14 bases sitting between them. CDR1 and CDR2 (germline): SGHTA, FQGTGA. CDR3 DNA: TGTGCCAGCAGCCTCCGGACAGACGTTGAGCAGTTCTTC. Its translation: CASSLRTDVEQFF. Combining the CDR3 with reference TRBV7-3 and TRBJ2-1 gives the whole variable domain GAGVSQTPSNKVTEKGKYVELRCDPISGHTALYWYRQSLGQGPEFLIYFQGTGAADDSGLPNDRFFAVRPEGSVSTLKIQRTERGDSAVYLCASSLRTDVEQFFGPGTRLTVL.

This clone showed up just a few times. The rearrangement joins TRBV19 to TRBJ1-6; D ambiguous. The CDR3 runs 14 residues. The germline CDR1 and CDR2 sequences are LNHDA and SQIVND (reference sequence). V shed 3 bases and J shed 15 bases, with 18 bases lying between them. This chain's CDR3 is CASSIGRPGEHLHF. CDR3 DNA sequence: TGTGCCAGTAGTATCGGGAGGCCCGGGGAACACCTCCACTTT.

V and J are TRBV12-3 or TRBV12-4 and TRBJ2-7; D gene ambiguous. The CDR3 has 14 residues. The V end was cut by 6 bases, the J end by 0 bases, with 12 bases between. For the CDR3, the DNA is TGTGCCAGCAGAACCGTTGGGTGCTCCTACGAGCAGTACTTC. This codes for CASRTVGCSYEQYF.

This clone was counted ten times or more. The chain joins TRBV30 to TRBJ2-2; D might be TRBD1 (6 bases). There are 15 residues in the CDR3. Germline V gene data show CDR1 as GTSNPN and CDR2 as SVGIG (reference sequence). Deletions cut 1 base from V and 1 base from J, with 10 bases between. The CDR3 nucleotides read TGTGCCTGGAGTGGAATCAGGGGGAACACCGGGGAGCTGTTTTTT. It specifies CAWSGIRGNTGELFF.

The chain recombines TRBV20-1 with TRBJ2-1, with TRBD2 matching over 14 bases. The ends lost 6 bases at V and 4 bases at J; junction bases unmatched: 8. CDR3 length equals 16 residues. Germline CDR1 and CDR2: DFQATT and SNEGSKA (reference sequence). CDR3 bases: TGCAGTGCATGTACGACTAGCGGGGGGGCTTACAATGAGCAGTTCTTC. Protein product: CSACTTSGGAYNEQFF.

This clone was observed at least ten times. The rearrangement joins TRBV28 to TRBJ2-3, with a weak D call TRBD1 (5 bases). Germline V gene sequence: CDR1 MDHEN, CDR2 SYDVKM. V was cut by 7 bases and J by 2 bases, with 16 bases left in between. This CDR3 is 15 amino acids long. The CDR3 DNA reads TGTGCCAGCAAACAGGTCCTGACCTACACAGATACGCAGTATTTT. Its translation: CASKQVLTYTDTQYF.

The CDR3 loop is CATTEGTSGMILSGTDTQYF. As DNA, the CDR3 is TGTGCCACCACTGAGGGGACTAGCGGGATGATACTGAGCGGCACAGATACGCAGTATTTT. This chain links TRBV24-1 with TRBJ2-3, with 13 nucleotides matching TRBD2. The germline V gene encodes CDR1 KGHDR and CDR2 SFDVKD. V gave up 8 bases and J gave up 1 base; unmatched junction bases: 17. This CDR3 region has 20 residues.

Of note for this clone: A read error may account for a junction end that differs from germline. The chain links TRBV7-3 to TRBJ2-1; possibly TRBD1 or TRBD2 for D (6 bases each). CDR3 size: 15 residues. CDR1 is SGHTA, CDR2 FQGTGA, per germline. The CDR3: CASGATSQGYNEQLF. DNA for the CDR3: TGTGCCAGCGGCGCGACTAGTCAGGGGTACAATGAGCAGTTGTTC.

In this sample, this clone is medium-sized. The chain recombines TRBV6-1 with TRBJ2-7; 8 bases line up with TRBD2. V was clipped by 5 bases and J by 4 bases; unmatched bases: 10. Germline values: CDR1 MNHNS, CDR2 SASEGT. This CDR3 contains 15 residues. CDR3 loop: CASSPPWTSTYEQYF. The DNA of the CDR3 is TGTGCCAGCAGTCCCCCTTGGACTAGCACATACGAGCAGTACTTC.

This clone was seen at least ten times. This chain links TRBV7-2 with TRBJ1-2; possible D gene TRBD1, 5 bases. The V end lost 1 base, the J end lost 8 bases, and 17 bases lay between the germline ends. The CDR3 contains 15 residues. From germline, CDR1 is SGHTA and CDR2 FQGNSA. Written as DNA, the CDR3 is TGTGCCAGCAGCTTAGTGTGGCAGGGAGGAGGAGGCTACACCTTC. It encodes CASSLVWQGGGGYTF. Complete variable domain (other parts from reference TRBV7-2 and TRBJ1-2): GAGVSQSPSNKVTEKGKDVELRCDPISGHTALYWYRQSLGQGLEFLIYFQGNSAPDKSGLPSDRFSAERTGGSVSTLTIQRTQQEDSAVYLCASSLVWQGGGGYTFGSGTRLTVV.